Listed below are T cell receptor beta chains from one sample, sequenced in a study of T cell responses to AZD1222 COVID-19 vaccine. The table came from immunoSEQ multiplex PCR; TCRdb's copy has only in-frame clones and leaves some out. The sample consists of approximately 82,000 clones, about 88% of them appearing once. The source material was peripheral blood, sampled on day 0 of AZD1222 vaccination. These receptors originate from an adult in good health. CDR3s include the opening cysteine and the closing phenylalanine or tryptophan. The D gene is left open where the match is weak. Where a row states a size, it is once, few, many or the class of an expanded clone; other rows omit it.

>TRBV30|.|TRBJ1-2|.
CAWSSTDDSNYGYTF
TGTGCCTGGAGTTCTACGGACGACTCTAACTATGGCTACACCTTC
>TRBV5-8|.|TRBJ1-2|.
CASSLGQRSNYGYTF
TGTGCCAGCAGCTTGGGGCAGCGGTCTAACTATGGCTACACCTTC
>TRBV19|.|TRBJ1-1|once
CASSIDSRNTEAFF
TGTGCCAGTAGTATCGACAGTAGGAACACTGAAGCTTTCTTT
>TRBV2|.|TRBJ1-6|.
CASNPRPEGRSPLHF
TGTGCCAGCAATCCGCGCCCGGAGGGTCGTTCACCCCTCCACTTT
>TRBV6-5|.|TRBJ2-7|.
CASRKGDEQYF
TGTGCCAGCAGGAAGGGTGACGAGCAGTACTTC
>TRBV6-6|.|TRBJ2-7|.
CASSYSQLSQGYEQYF
TGTGCCAGCAGTTACTCGCAACTCTCCCAGGGCTACGAGCAGTACTTC
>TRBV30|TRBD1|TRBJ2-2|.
CAWKGQGGTGELFF
TGTGCCTGGAAGGGACAGGGGGGCACCGGGGAGCTGTTTTTT
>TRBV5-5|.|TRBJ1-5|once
CASSLVVGSQPQHF
TGTGCCAGCAGCTTGGTGGTAGGGAGCCAGCCCCAGCATTTT
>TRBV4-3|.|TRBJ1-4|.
CASSQSGGAGKINEKLFF
TGCGCCAGCAGCCAATCAGGTGGTGCAGGCAAGATTAATGAAAAACTGTTTTTT
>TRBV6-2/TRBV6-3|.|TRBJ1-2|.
CASSYGGASNYGYTF
TGTGCCAGCAGTTACGGGGGCGCTTCTAACTATGGCTACACCTTC
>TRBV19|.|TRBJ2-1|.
CASAPGAGEQFF
TGTGCCAGCGCCCCAGGGGCCGGGGAGCAGTTCTTC
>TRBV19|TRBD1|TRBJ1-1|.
CASSTTRDRGMNTEAFF
TGTGCCAGTAGTACGACCCGGGACAGGGGAATGAACACTGAAGCTTTCTTT
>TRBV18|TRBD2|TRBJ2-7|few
CASSPQHLAGGLPNEQYF
TGTGCCAGCTCACCCCAACACTTAGCGGGGGGCCTTCCTAACGAGCAGTACTTC
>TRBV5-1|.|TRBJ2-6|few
CASSLARGGISGANVLTF
TGCGCCAGCAGCTTGGCTCGGGGCGGCATCTCTGGGGCCAACGTCCTGACTTTC
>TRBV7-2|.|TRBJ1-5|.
CASSLATHYSNQPQHF
TGTGCCAGCAGCTTAGCAACGCACTATAGCAATCAGCCCCAGCATTTT
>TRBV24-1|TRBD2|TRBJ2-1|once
CATSDLTSGGLNEQFF
TGTGCCACCAGTGATTTGACTAGCGGGGGCCTGAATGAGCAGTTCTTC
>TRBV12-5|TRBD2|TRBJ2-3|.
CASARLALTDTQYF
TGTGCTAGTGCTCGACTAGCACTCACAGATACGCAGTATTTT
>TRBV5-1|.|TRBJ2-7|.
CASSFGSYYEQYF
TGCGCCAGCAGCTTCGGGTCCTACTACGAGCAGTACTTC
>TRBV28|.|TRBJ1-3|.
CASSTRAFGTIYF
TGTGCCAGCAGTACCCGGGCCTTTGGCACCATATATTTT
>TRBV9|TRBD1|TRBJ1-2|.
CASSVADRVYGYTF
TGTGCCAGCAGCGTAGCGGACAGGGTCTATGGCTACACCTTC
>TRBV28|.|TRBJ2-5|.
CASSLQDLQETQYF
TGTGCCAGCAGTTTGCAGGACCTCCAAGAGACCCAGTACTTC
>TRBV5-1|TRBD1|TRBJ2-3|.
CASSGPGTGTDTQYF
TGCGCCAGCAGCGGACCCGGGACAGGCACAGATACGCAGTATTTT
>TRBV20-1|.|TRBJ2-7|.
CSASGGVTGSPFF
TGCAGTGCTAGTGGGGGGGTAACAGGGTCTCCTTTCTTC